The rows below give T cell receptor beta chains drawn from one sample of a study of blood T cell repertoires in COVID-19. Profiling relied on immunoSEQ multiplex PCR, and the TCRdb table lists in-frame clones only, not all of them. The sample lists approximately 480,000 clones, 89% seen once, with over 0.7% in the top ten. The sample comprised peripheral blood. These receptors came from a man aged 18 to 30 with COVID-19, enrolled during active disease. The conserved cysteine and the conserved F or W are not part of the CDR3 here. Fields, in order: V gene, J gene, clone size, CDR3 protein. Clone size is given for some rows only: seen once, a few or many times, or a class if the clone is expanded.

V: TRBV7-9
J: TRBJ2-7
size: -
CDR3: ASSPPRGKATYEQY

V: TRBV2
J: TRBJ2-2
size: -
CDR3: ASSERTSGTGELF

V: TRBV5-3
J: TRBJ1-4
size: once
CDR3: ARSSTQGGPNEKLF

V: TRBV3-1/TRBV3-2
J: TRBJ2-2
size: -
CDR3: ASSQEGRGRRQAGELF

V: TRBV24-1
J: TRBJ2-1
size: -
CDR3: ATSDPGTRDFNEQF

V: TRBV10-1
J: TRBJ2-5
size: -
CDR3: ASSAGLAPQETQY

V: TRBV6-4
J: TRBJ2-2
size: -
CDR3: ASSPRAGVRELF

V: TRBV29-1
J: TRBJ2-1
size: -
CDR3: SVQHSQGYNEQF

V: TRBV2
J: TRBJ2-3
size: -
CDR3: ASKTPGTSGQGTDTQY

V: TRBV28
J: TRBJ2-7
size: -
CDR3: ASSLSGTGRKY

V: TRBV10-3
J: TRBJ2-3
size: -
CDR3: AISEGLAGGSDTQY

V: TRBV29-1
J: TRBJ2-3
size: -
CDR3: SVPLWYGTSQMDTQY

V: TRBV14
J: TRBJ1-4
size: once
CDR3: ASSQDAGPGEKLF

V: TRBV24-1
J: TRBJ1-5
size: -
CDR3: ATSDGQGNQPQH

V: TRBV11-3
J: TRBJ2-1
size: -
CDR3: ASSLGQGSYNEQF

V: TRBV7-9
J: TRBJ2-1
size: -
CDR3: ASSPRQGYNNEQF

V: TRBV7-9
J: TRBJ1-4
size: -
CDR3: ASSLGGAGGEKLF

V: TRBV28
J: TRBJ1-2
size: -
CDR3: ASSLSRGGGYT

V: TRBV27
J: TRBJ2-1
size: -
CDR3: ASGGTGWNEQF

V: TRBV3-1/TRBV3-2
J: TRBJ2-3
size: once
CDR3: ASSGTGNTDTQY

V: TRBV7-9
J: TRBJ2-1
size: -
CDR3: ASSLALGQGGDEQF

V: TRBV7-9
J: TRBJ1-1
size: -
CDR3: ASNFGHNTEAF

V: TRBV7-9
J: TRBJ2-7
size: once
CDR3: ASSLGPGQSYEQY

V: TRBV6-5
J: TRBJ2-1
size: -
CDR3: ASYKDPSGYNEQF

V: TRBV30
J: TRBJ1-1
size: few
CDR3: AWRNKPGQGRTEAF

V: TRBV19
J: TRBJ1-6
size: -
CDR3: ASRTGGYYNSPLH

V: TRBV2
J: TRBJ1-1
size: -
CDR3: ASNGQGMNTEAF

V: TRBV6-1
J: TRBJ1-4
size: few
CDR3: ASSAQGGGTNEKLF

V: TRBV7-9
J: TRBJ1-5
size: -
CDR3: ASSPGQGAFNQPQH

V: TRBV7-3
J: TRBJ2-2
size: -
CDR3: ASSPGLTGELF

V: TRBV4-1
J: TRBJ1-4
size: -
CDR3: ASSQAYGKPNEKLF

V: TRBV24-1
J: TRBJ2-5
size: -
CDR3: ATSDPRTGQETQY

V: TRBV5-6
J: TRBJ2-3
size: -
CDR3: ASKGENTQY

V: TRBV2
J: TRBJ2-4
size: -
CDR3: ASIRLGGKDIQY

V: TRBV28
J: TRBJ1-2
size: few
CDR3: ASTSGVREGYT

V: TRBV28
J: TRBJ2-3
size: -
CDR3: ASSYTGGGTDTQY

V: TRBV30
J: TRBJ1-5
size: -
CDR3: AWSQGGVSNQPQH

V: TRBV3-1/TRBV3-2
J: TRBJ2-3
size: -
CDR3: ASSPTGTSTDTQY

V: TRBV10-2
J: TRBJ2-1
size: once
CDR3: ASSRGGDYNEQF

V: TRBV14
J: TRBJ2-4
size: -
CDR3: ASSQTGDMVKNIQY

V: TRBV11-2
J: TRBJ2-7
size: -
CDR3: ASSPQPLSEQY

V: TRBV27
J: TRBJ2-2
size: -
CDR3: ASGAGGRNTGELF

V: TRBV12-3/TRBV12-4
J: TRBJ2-7
size: -
CDR3: ASSLVTVYEQY

V: TRBV9
J: TRBJ1-4
size: -
CDR3: ASSTGGAGEKLF

V: TRBV6-1
J: TRBJ2-7
size: -
CDR3: ASSEGLNSYEQY

V: TRBV7-8
J: TRBJ2-1
size: -
CDR3: ASSSAGLAGGVRSYNEQF

V: TRBV6-5
J: TRBJ1-6
size: once
CDR3: ASSYSGGAGNSPLH

V: TRBV27
J: TRBJ1-6
size: -
CDR3: ASRLQGYSPLH

V: TRBV18
J: TRBJ1-3
size: -
CDR3: ASSPDRFSGNTIY

V: TRBV6-5
J: TRBJ2-7
size: -
CDR3: ASSNSGRAGEQY

V: TRBV6-6
J: TRBJ2-5
size: -
CDR3: ASSYSNEQETQY